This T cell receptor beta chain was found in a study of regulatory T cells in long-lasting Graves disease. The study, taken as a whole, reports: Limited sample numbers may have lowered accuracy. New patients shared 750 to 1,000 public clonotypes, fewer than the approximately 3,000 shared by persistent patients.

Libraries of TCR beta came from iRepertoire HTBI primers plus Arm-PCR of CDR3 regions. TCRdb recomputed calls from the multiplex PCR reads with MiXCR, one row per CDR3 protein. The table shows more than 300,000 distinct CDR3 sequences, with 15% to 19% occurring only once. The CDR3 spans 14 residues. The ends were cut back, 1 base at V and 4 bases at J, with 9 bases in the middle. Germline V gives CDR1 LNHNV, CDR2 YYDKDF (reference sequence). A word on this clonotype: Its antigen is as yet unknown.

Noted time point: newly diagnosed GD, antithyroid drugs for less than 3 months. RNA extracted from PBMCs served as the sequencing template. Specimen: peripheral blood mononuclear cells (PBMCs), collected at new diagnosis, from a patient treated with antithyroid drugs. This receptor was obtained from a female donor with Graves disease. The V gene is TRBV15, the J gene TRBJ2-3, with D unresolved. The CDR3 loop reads CATSRGEAADTQYF. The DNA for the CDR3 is TGTGCCACCAGCAGAGGAGAGGCAGCAGATACGCAGTATTTT.